This T cell receptor beta chain is drawn from a study of regulatory and conventional T cells in RAG deficiency. CDR1 SEHNR and CDR2 FQNEAQ come from the germline V gene (reference sequence). V was pared by 5 bases and J by 0 bases, with 2 bases of the junction left unmatched. The CDR3 runs 16 residues. Assay: immunoSEQ multiplex PCR; the TCRdb copy retains only in-frame clones and omits some. The sample carries 25,000 to 35,000 clones, 85% to 90% recorded once. These data were likewise used in another study, on regulatory T cells. That report notes: Primers: 52 TRBV forward and 13 TRBJ reverse.

The sample comprised CD8+ T cells sorted from blood. This chain joins TRBV7-9 and TRBJ2-2; 11 positions match TRBD2. This receptor was taken from a human donor in good health. DNA for the CDR3: TGTGCCAGCAGCACGGGACTAGCGGCGAACACCGGGGAGCTGTTTTTT. Amino acids: CASSTGLAANTGELFF. The variable domain in full, with the rest retrieved from reference TRBV7-9 and TRBJ2-2, is DTGVSQNPRHKITKRGQNVTFRCDPISEHNRLYWYRQTLGQGPEFLTYFQNEAQLEKSRLLSDRFSAERPKGSFSTLEIQRTEQGDSAMYLCASSTGLAANTGELFFGEGSRLTVL.